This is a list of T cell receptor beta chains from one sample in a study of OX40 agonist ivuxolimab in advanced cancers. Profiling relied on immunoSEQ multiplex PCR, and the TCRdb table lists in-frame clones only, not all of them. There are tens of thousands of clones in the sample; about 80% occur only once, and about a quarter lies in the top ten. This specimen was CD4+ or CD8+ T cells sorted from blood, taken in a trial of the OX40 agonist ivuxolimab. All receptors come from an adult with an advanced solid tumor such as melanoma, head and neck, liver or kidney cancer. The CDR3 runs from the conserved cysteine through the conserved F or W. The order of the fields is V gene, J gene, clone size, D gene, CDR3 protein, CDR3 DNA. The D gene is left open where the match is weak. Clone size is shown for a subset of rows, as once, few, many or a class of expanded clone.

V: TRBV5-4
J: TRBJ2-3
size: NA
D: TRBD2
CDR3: CASSSPSGGTDTQYF
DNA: TGTGCCAGCAGCTCTCCTAGCGGAGGCACAGATACGCAGTATTTT

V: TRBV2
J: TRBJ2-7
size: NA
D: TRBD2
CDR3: CASSEAREAYRQYF
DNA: TGTGCCAGCAGTGAAGCGCGGGAGGCCTATCGGCAGTACTTC

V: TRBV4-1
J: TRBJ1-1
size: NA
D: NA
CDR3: CASSLSDMDGGVEAFF
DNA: TGCGCCAGCAGCCTCAGCGATATGGACGGGGGGGTGGAAGCTTTCTTT

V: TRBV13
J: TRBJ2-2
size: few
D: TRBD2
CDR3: CASSQGLNTGELFF
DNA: TGTGCCAGCAGCCAGGGACTAAACACCGGGGAGCTGTTTTTT

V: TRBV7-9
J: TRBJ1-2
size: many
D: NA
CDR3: CASSLAFQGSYGYTF
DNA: TGTGCCAGCAGCTTAGCGTTCCAGGGTTCCTATGGCTACACCTTC

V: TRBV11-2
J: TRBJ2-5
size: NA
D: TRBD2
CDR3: CASSLTAGDQETQYF
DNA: TGTGCCAGCAGCTTAACAGCGGGGGACCAAGAGACCCAGTACTTC

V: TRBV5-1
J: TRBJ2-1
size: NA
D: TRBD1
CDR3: CASSSPGQGHNEQFF
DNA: TGCGCCAGCAGCTCACCGGGACAGGGGCACAATGAGCAGTTCTTC

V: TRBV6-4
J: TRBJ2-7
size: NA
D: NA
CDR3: CASTLKGVVGCHEQYF
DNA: TGTGCCAGCACCCTAAAGGGGGTCGTTGGGTGTCACGAGCAGTACTTC

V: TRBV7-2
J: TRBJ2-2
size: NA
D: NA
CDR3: CASSLGTVIGSTGELFF
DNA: TGTGCCAGCAGCTTAGGGACGGTAATTGGGTCCACCGGGGAGCTGTTTTTT

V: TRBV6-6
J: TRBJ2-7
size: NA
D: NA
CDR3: CASSSSAGYEQYF
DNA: TGTGCCAGCAGTTCGAGCGCGGGTTACGAGCAGTACTTC

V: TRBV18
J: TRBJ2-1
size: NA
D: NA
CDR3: CASSTARSYNEQFF
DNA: TGTGCCAGCTCGACCGCACGCTCCTACAATGAGCAGTTCTTC

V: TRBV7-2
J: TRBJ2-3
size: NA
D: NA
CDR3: CASSFYHGLGDTQYF
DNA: TGTGCCAGCAGCTTCTATCATGGCCTCGGAGATACGCAGTATTTT

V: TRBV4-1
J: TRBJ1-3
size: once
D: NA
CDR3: CASSQVGERNTIYF
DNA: TGCGCCAGCAGCCAAGTCGGGGAGAGGAACACCATATATTTT

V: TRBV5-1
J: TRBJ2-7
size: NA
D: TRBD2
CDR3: CASSFRLADYEQYF
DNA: TGCGCCAGCAGCTTTAGACTAGCGGATTACGAGCAGTACTTC

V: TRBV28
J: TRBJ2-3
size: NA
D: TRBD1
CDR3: CASRPPLTGATDTQYF
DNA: TGTGCCAGCAGACCGCCTTTGACAGGGGCCACAGATACGCAGTATTTT

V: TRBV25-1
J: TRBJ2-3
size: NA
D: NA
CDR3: CASSDPLRESADTQYF
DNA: TGTGCCAGCAGTGATCCACTACGGGAATCGGCGGATACGCAGTATTTT

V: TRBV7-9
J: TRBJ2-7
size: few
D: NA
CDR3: CASQAPGASSYEQYF
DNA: TGTGCCAGCCAGGCACCGGGGGCGAGCTCCTACGAGCAGTACTTC

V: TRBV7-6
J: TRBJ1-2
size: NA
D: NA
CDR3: CASSLATVDGYTF
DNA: TGTGCCAGCAGCTTAGCGACAGTCGATGGCTACACCTTC

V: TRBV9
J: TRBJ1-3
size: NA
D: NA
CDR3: CASSDSFSGNTIYF
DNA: TGTGCCAGTAGCGACAGTTTCTCCGGAAACACCATATATTTT

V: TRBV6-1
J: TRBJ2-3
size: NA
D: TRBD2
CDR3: CASSEEMGGDRDTQYF
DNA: TGTGCCAGCAGTGAAGAAATGGGAGGGGATCGGGATACGCAGTATTTT

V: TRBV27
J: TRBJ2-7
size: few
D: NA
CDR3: CASSYGYRDLWQYF
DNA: TGTGCCAGCAGTTACGGGTACAGGGATCTGTGGCAGTACTTC

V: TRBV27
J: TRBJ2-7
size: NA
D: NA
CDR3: CASADLGVFNEQYF
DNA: TGTGCCAGCGCTGATCTCGGGGTATTCAACGAGCAGTACTTC

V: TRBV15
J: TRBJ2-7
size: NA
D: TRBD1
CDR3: CATSGDRGYYEQYF
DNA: TGTGCCACCAGCGGGGACAGGGGATACTACGAGCAGTACTTC

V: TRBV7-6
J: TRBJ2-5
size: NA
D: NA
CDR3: CASSYTRGRQETQYF
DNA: TGTGCCAGCAGCTATACGAGGGGGAGGCAAGAGACCCAGTACTTC

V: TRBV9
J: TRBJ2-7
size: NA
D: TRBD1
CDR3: CASSDRDRDSYEQYF
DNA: TGTGCCAGCAGCGACCGGGACAGGGACTCCTACGAGCAGTACTTC

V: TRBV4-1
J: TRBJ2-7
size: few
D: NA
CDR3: CASSQGQGRGYEQYF
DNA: TGCGCCAGCAGCCAAGGCCAGGGGAGGGGTTACGAGCAGTACTTC

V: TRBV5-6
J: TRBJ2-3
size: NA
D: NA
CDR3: CASSRWESTDTQYF
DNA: TGTGCCAGCAGTCGCTGGGAAAGCACAGATACGCAGTATTTT

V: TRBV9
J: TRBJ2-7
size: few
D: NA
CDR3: CASSMTGTYEQYF
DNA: TGTGCCAGCAGCATGACAGGAACCTACGAGCAGTACTTC

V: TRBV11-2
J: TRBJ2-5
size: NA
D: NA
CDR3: CASSLAPQETQYF
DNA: TGTGCCAGCAGCTTAGCCCCCCAAGAGACCCAGTACTTC

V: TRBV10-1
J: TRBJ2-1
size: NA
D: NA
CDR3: CASSECGGENNEQFF
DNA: TGCGCCAGCAGTGAGTGCGGCGGGGAGAACAATGAGCAGTTCTTC

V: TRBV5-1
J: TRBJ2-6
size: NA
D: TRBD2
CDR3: CASSLGLAGGQGANVLTF
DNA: TGCGCCAGCAGCCTTGGACTAGCGGGAGGGCAGGGGGCCAACGTCCTGACTTTC

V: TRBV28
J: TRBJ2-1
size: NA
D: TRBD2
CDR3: CASSPLAGADEQFF
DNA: TGTGCCAGCAGTCCCTTAGCGGGAGCTGATGAGCAGTTCTTC

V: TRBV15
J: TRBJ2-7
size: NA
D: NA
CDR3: CATSRDKYEQYF
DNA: TGTGCCACCAGCAGAGATAAATACGAGCAGTACTTC

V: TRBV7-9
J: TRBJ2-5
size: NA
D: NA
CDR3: CASSPAEGETQYF
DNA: TGTGCCAGCAGCCCTGCGGAAGGAGAGACCCAGTACTTC

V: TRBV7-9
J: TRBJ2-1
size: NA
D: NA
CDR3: CASSLVGSYNEQFF
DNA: TGTGCCAGCAGCTTAGTTGGCTCCTACAATGAGCAGTTCTTC

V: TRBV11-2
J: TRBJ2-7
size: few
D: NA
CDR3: CASSLGASDEQYF
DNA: TGTGCCAGCAGCCTTGGGGCTTCCGACGAGCAGTACTTC

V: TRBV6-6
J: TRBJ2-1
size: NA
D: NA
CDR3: CASRAVNEQFF
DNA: TGTGCCAGCAGGGCAGTCAATGAGCAGTTCTTC

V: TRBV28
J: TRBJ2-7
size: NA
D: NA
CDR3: CASSSGAPEQYF
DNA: TGTGCCAGCAGTTCCGGGGCCCCCGAGCAGTACTTC

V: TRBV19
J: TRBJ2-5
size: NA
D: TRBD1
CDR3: CASRDRGLQETQYF
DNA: TGTGCCAGCCGGGACAGGGGGCTGCAAGAGACCCAGTACTTC

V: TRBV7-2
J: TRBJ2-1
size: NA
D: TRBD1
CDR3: CASSSGQGNEQFF
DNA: TGTGCCAGCAGTTCGGGACAGGGGAATGAGCAGTTCTTC

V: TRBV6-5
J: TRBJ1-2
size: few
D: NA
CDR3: CASSLYLPLGYTF
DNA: TGTGCCAGCAGTCTATATCTCCCGCTGGGCTACACCTTC

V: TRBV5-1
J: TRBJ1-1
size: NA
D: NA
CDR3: CASRLGSNTEAFF
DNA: TGCGCCAGCAGATTAGGTTCGAACACTGAAGCTTTCTTT

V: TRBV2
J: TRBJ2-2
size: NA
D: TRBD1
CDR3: CASLGDRGNDTGELFF
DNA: TGTGCCAGCTTGGGGGACAGGGGCAATGACACCGGGGAGCTGTTTTTT

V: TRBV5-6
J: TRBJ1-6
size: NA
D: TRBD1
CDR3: CASSLDRGSNSPLHF
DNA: TGTGCCAGCAGCTTAGACAGGGGATCTAATTCACCCCTCCACTTT

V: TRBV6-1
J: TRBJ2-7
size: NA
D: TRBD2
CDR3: CASSEGFKAGGRYEQYF
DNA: TGTGCCAGCAGTGAAGGGTTCAAAGCGGGAGGGAGGTACGAGCAGTACTTC

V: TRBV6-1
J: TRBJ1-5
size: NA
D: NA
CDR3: CASSEVRTKGHQPQHF
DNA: TGTGCCAGCAGTGAAGTAAGGACTAAGGGGCATCAGCCCCAGCATTTT

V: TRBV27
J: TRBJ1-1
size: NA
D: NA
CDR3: CASSSGAEAFF
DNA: TGTGCCAGCAGCAGTGGGGCTGAAGCTTTCTTT

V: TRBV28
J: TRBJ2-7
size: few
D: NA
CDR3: CASSTNSYEQYF
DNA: TGTGCCAGCAGCACCAATAGCTACGAGCAGTACTTC

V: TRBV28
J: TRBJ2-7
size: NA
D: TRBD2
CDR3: CASSTSGRDYEQYF
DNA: TGTGCCAGCAGTACTAGCGGGAGGGACTACGAGCAGTACTTC

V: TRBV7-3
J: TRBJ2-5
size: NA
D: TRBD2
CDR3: CASSPSGLVGTQYF
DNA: TGTGCCAGCAGCCCGAGTGGACTAGTGGGGACCCAGTACTTC

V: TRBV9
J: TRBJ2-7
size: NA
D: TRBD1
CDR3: CASSLRTGDLYEQYF
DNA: TGTGCCAGCAGCCTCCGGACAGGGGACTTATACGAGCAGTACTTC

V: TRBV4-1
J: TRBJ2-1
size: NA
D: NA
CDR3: CASSQETEQFF
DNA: TGCGCCAGCAGCCAAGAAACTGAGCAGTTCTTC

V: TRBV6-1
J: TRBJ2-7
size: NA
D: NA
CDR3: CASSEQRISSYEQYF
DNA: TGTGCCAGCAGTGAACAGCGGATATCCTCCTACGAGCAGTACTTC

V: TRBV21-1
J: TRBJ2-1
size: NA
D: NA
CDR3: CASSKTHLAGGLNEQFF
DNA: TGTGCCAGCAGCAAAACCCATCTAGCGGGAGGGCTCAATGAGCAGTTCTTC